The 27 T cell receptor beta chains given below trace back to one sample, sequenced in a study of blood T cell repertoires in COVID-19. The table came from immunoSEQ multiplex PCR; TCRdb's copy has only in-frame clones and leaves some out. The sample records about 220,000 clones, more than 75% being singletons. Material: peripheral blood. These TCRs come from a woman in her 70s with COVID-19, enrolled during active disease.

This rearrangement joins TRBV14 to TRBJ2-1, with 7 bases lining up with TRBD1. J gave up 2 bases and V 4 bases, and 5 bases lay outside the gene matches. Germline V gives CDR1 SGHDN, CDR2 FVKESK. CDR3 length: 15 amino acids. The CDR3 loop reads CASSRTGVTYNEQFF. CDR3 bases: TGTGCCAGCAGCCGTACAGGGGTTACCTACAATGAGCAGTTCTTC.

The CDR3 region is CASSVLAYEQFF. The DNA for the CDR3 is TGCGCCAGCAGCGTACTAGCATATGAGCAGTTCTTC. The chain employs TRBV5-1 and TRBJ2-1, with a possible D match to TRBD2 (6 bases). The V end was cut by 4 bases, the J end by 8 bases, with 10 bases between. The germline gives CDR1 SGHRS, CDR2 YFSETQ. This CDR3 has 12 residues.

This clone was counted once. The V and J genes are TRBV11-3 and TRBJ2-1; D is possibly TRBD2 (6 bases). This CDR3 comprises 12 residues. CDR1 SGHNT and CDR2 YENEEA come from the germline V gene. The V end lost 5 bases, the J end lost 6 bases, and 8 bases lay between the germline ends. CDR3 sequence reads: CASSGGLNEQFF. CDR3 sequence (DNA): TGTGCCAGCAGCGGAGGGCTCAATGAGCAGTTCTTC.

This chain uses TRBV4-1 with TRBJ2-7, with a weak D call TRBD1 (7 bases). Trimming left V 4 bases short and J 7 bases short, with 26 bases between. The V gene's germline CDR1 is MGHRA and CDR2 YSYEKL. The CDR3 is made up of 17 amino acids. CDR3 protein: CASSRLPRSQGGPEQYF. CDR3 bases: TGCGCCAGCAGCCGACTTCCAAGGTCGCAGGGGGGACCGGAGCAGTACTTC.

The chain employs TRBV28 and TRBJ2-7; TRBD1 matches at 7 bases. This CDR3 region has 13 residues. Trimming took 6 bases from V and 6 from J; bases not matched to a gene: 8. Germline loops: CDR1 MDHEN, CDR2 SYDVKM. CDR3 DNA sequence: TGTGCCAGCAGGCGAGGGGGCAGGGCCGAGCAGTACTTC. Protein sequence: CASRRGGRAEQYF. The variable domain in full, completed from reference TRBV28 and TRBJ2-7, reads DVKVTQSSRYLVKRTGEKVFLECVQDMDHENMFWYRQDPGLGLRLIYFSYDVKMKEKGDIPEGYSVSREKKERFSLILESASTNQTSMYLCASRRGGRAEQYFGPGTRLTVT.

This clone appeared a single time. This chain joins TRBV28 and TRBJ1-1; D gene unclear. In germline, CDR1 is MDHEN, CDR2 SYDVKM. The CDR3 extends over 19 amino acids. With 5 bases removed from V and 5 bases from J, the gap between germline ends came to 30 bases. CDR3 coding DNA: TGTGCCAGCAGTCCCTTCCCCGGGAGGGTTGTATTCGGAATAACTGAAGCTTTCTTT. This gives the protein CASSPFPGRVVFGITEAFF.

The J gene is TRBJ2-1, the V gene TRBV18, with 8 bases identical to TRBD2. The CDR3 is 17 residues long. The V and J ends lost 2 bases and 1 base, in that order; junction bases with no gene match: 7. CDR1 is KGHSH, CDR2 LQKENI, per germline. The CDR3 nucleotides are TGTGCCAGCTCACCATATAGCGGGATGGGGTCCTACAATGAGCAGTTCTTC. Translating gives CASSPYSGMGSYNEQFF. The full variable domain, completed using reference TRBV18 and TRBJ2-1, is NAGVMQNPRHLVRRRGQEARLRCSPMKGHSHVYWYRQLPEEGLKFMVYLQKENIIDESGMPKERFSAEFPKEGPSILRIQQVVRGDSAAYFCASSPYSGMGSYNEQFFGPGTRLTVL.

This clone was recorded a few times. The chain combines TRBV27 with TRBJ2-2; 10 bases align to TRBD2. The CDR3 is made up of 17 amino acids. Germline CDR1 MNHEY, CDR2 SMNVEV (reference sequence). Germline trimming cut 6 bases from V and 0 bases from J; bases unmatched to any gene: 7. CDR3 nucleotide sequence: TGTGCCAGCAGCGTTCTAGCGGGAGTATCGAACACCGGGGAGCTGTTTTTT. Protein: CASSVLAGVSNTGELFF.

This chain joins TRBV3-1 (or the pseudogene TRBV3-2) and TRBJ2-5, with D possibly being TRBD2 (6 bases). CDR1 is LGHDT, CDR2 YNNKEL, per germline (reference sequence). The CDR3 covers 15 residues. V lost 4 bases and J lost 5, with 17 bases in between. CDR3 DNA: TGTGCCAGCAGCCTCCGGAGGGCCTCCGGGGAGACCCAGTACTTC. The encoded protein is CASSLRRASGETQYF.

V and J are TRBV24-1 and TRBJ1-2; D unresolved. Per germline, CDR1 KGHDR and CDR2 SFDVKD. Trimming took off 3 bases at V and 1 base at J, with 11 bases between the two ends. The CDR3 spans 15 residues. The CDR3 loop is CATSDPGASNYGYTF. The CDR3 region has the DNA TGTGCCACCAGTGATCCGGGAGCTAGTAACTATGGCTACACCTTC.

This clone was seen a handful of times. The V and J genes are TRBV18 and TRBJ2-7; 8 bases are shared with TRBD1. Losses at the gene ends were 0 bases for V and 2 bases for J; bases not matched to a gene: 12. The CDR3 loop spans 18 amino acids. CDR1 is KGHSH and CDR2 is LQKENI in the germline V gene. The CDR3 DNA sequence: TGTGCCAGCTCACCACCGATGCAGGGGGCGCCCCCCCCCTACGAGCAGTACTTC. Protein sequence: CASSPPMQGAPPPYEQYF.

The chain carries TRBV5-4 and TRBJ2-3; the D is unclear. Trimming cost V 3 bases and J 0 bases, with 11 bases left between them. The CDR3 contains 15 residues. The germline V gene has CDR1 SGHNT and CDR2 YYREEE (reference sequence). The CDR3 bases are TGTGCCAGCAGCTCCGGAGCCCGAAGCACAGATACGCAGTATTTT. As protein: CASSSGARSTDTQYF.

The chain carries TRBV6-5 and TRBJ1-2; perhaps TRBD1 as D (6 bases). In germline, CDR1 is MNHEY, CDR2 SVGAGI. The length of the CDR3 is 13 residues. The V end lost 5 bases, the J end lost 6 bases, and 13 bases lay between the germline ends. The CDR3 reads CASSPQGWHGYTF. The DNA of the CDR3 is TGTGCCAGCAGTCCACAGGGTTGGCATGGCTACACCTTC.

The chain carries TRBV5-6 and TRBJ1-2; weak D call: TRBD1 (5 bases). Trimming left V 0 bases short and J 4 bases short, with 13 bases between. This CDR3 has 15 amino acids. The V gene's germline CDR1 is SGHDT and CDR2 YYEEEE. The CDR3 is CASSLVTGLGYGYTF. The CDR3 bases are TGTGCCAGCAGCTTGGTAACAGGATTAGGCTATGGCTACACCTTC. Full variable domain (missing parts from reference TRBV5-6 and TRBJ1-2): DAGVTQSPTHLIKTRGQQVTLRCSPKSGHDTVSWYQQALGQGPQFIFQYYEEEERQRGNFPDRFSGHQFPNYSSELNVNALLLGDSALYLCASSLVTGLGYGYTFGSGTRLTVV.

The chain links TRBV28 to TRBJ1-6; no definite D call. The CDR3 spans 17 residues. V was trimmed by 2 bases and J by 0 bases, leaving 11 bases between them. Germline V lookup: CDR1 MDHEN, CDR2 SYDVKM. The chain's CDR3 is CASSLRSGSSYNSPLHF. The CDR3 coding sequence is TGTGCCAGCAGTTTAAGGTCGGGGAGCTCCTATAATTCACCCCTCCACTTT.

V gene TRBV27 combines with J gene TRBJ1-1, with TRBD1 as a possible D gene (6 bases). Trimming removed 5 bases at V and 8 bases at J, with 12 bases between. From germline, CDR1 is MNHEY and CDR2 SMNVEV (reference sequence). The CDR3 runs to 12 residues. CDR3 sequence reads: CASSPQGREAFF. CDR3 DNA sequence: TGTGCCAGCAGTCCACAGGGTAGGGAAGCTTTCTTT.

This clone was picked up many times. CDR3 loop: CASSFRTEGYTF. The CDR3 coding sequence is TGTGCCAGCAGCTTCCGGACAGAAGGCTACACCTTC. The V gene is TRBV5-6, the J gene TRBJ1-2; tentative D call: TRBD1 (6 bases). Trimming took off 2 bases at V and 8 bases at J, with 10 bases between the two ends. Germline CDR1 is SGHDT and CDR2 is YYEEEE. The CDR3 has 12 amino acids. Full variable domain (outside the CDR3, taken from reference TRBV5-6 and TRBJ1-2): DAGVTQSPTHLIKTRGQQVTLRCSPKSGHDTVSWYQQALGQGPQFIFQYYEEEERQRGNFPDRFSGHQFPNYSSELNVNALLLGDSALYLCASSFRTEGYTFGSGTRLTVV.

The rearrangement joins TRBV28 to TRBJ2-7, with D possibly matching TRBD1 (6 bases). The CDR3 consists of 14 residues. The V end lost 2 bases, the J end lost 3 bases, and 11 bases lay between the germline ends. Germline values: CDR1 MDHEN, CDR2 SYDVKM. CDR3 sequence reads: CASSLLSGDYEQYF. The CDR3 region has the DNA TGTGCCAGCAGTTTACTCTCAGGGGACTACGAGCAGTACTTC.

This chain uses TRBV5-4 with TRBJ2-5; 8 positions match TRBD2. Per the germline V gene, CDR1 is SGHNT and CDR2 is YYREEE (reference sequence). The CDR3 is made up of 15 amino acids. The V and J ends lost 7 bases and 4 bases, in that order; junction bases with no gene match: 12. CDR3 protein: CASSGAGRAGETQYF. The CDR3 bases are TGTGCCAGCTCAGGCGCCGGGAGGGCGGGAGAGACCCAGTACTTC.

The chain uses TRBV28 and TRBJ2-1; 8 nucleotides match TRBD1. With V trimmed by 2 bases and J by 6 bases, 6 bases remained unmatched. Looked up from germline, CDR1 is MDHEN and CDR2 is SYDVKM. This CDR3 spans 15 amino acids. This CDR3 is CASSLASGGRNEQFF. CDR3 DNA sequence: TGTGCCAGCAGTTTAGCGTCAGGGGGCCGCAATGAGCAGTTCTTC.

This clone was found once. DNA of the CDR3: TGTGCCTGGTTTTCCCCCACAGGGTTCGAGCAGTACTTC. Amino acid sequence: CAWFSPTGFEQYF. The chain combines TRBV30 with TRBJ2-7; possible D gene TRBD1, 6 bases. V lost 5 bases and J lost 6, with 17 bases in between. Per the germline V gene, CDR1 is GTSNPN and CDR2 is SVGIG (reference sequence). This CDR3 is built from 13 residues.

V usage is TRBV5-5 and J usage is TRBJ2-2; D might be TRBD1 (6 bases). The CDR3 is made up of 17 amino acids. V lost 4 bases and J 0 bases, leaving 16 bases between the germline ends. CDR1 and CDR2 (germline): SGHKS, YYEKEE (reference sequence). Here the CDR3 DNA reads TGTGCCAGCAGCCCGATTCGGACAGATGCGAACACCGGGGAGCTGTTTTTT. Protein product: CASSPIRTDANTGELFF.

The chain is built from TRBV7-2 and TRBJ1-2; perhaps TRBD1 as D (6 bases). The germline V gene encodes CDR1 SGHTA and CDR2 FQGNSA. The CDR3 is 14 amino acids. V shed 7 bases and J shed 6 bases, with 18 bases lying between them. This CDR3 reads CASTGGGGRNGYTF. For the CDR3, the DNA is TGTGCCAGCACAGGAGGGGGGGGCAGGAATGGCTACACCTTC.

Here the CDR3 reads CAAADSSYNEQFF. The CDR3 DNA follows: TGTGCCGCAGCGGACTCCTCCTACAATGAGCAGTTCTTC. The chain carries TRBV30 and TRBJ2-1; D possibly corresponds to TRBD2 (5 bases). The CDR3 loop spans 13 amino acids. With 8 bases removed from V and 0 bases from J, the gap between germline ends came to 11 bases. Germline V gene sequence: CDR1 GTSNPN, CDR2 SVGIG (reference sequence).

The chain combines TRBV10-3 with TRBJ1-2, with 9 bases aligning to TRBD1. The V and J ends lost 3 bases and 3 bases, in that order; junction bases with no gene match: 2. Per germline, CDR1 ENHRY and CDR2 SYGVKD. This CDR3 has 14 amino acids. In DNA form, the CDR3 reads TGTGCCATCAGTGAACAGGGGGCAGACTATGGCTACACCTTC. It is translated as CAISEQGADYGYTF.

The chain links TRBV3-1 (or the pseudogene TRBV3-2) to TRBJ2-7, with D possibly being TRBD1 (6 bases). Trimming shortened V by 2 bases and J by 1 base, and 9 bases separated the two germline ends. The germline CDR1 and CDR2 sequences are LGHDT and YNNKEL (reference sequence). The CDR3 consists of 14 residues. CDR3 residues: CASSQWDKSYEQYF. The CDR3, as DNA: TGTGCCAGCAGCCAATGGGACAAGTCCTACGAGCAGTACTTC.

The chain has TRBV7-8 and TRBJ1-1; 9 nucleotides line up with TRBD1. The CDR3 is 16 residues long. V lost 2 bases to trimming and J lost 1 base; unmatched junction nucleotides: 5. From germline, CDR1 is SGHVS and CDR2 FQNEAQ. The CDR3 sequence: CASSLRTGAGNTEAFF. DNA of the CDR3: TGTGCCAGCAGCTTACGGACAGGGGCGGGGAACACTGAAGCTTTCTTT.